Below, 30 T cell receptor beta chains from the same sample are listed, as sequenced in a study of cytomegalovirus exposure and HLA in healthy donors (dated by TCRdb to about 2017). Libraries came from the immunoSEQ multiplex PCR assay. As stored in TCRdb, this immuneACCESS dataset retains in-frame rearrangements with V and J assigned. A fraction of the clones does not appear; measured against another copy, unresolved V genes explain less than half of the discrepancy, and the remainder lacks a known reason. This sample gives 120,000 or so clones in total; more than 75% of them show up just once. The ten largest clonotypes hold approximately 1.4% of the sample. Sequenced sample: PBMCs. The receptors were sampled from a woman under 40 in good health and CMV-seropositive.

The chain couples TRBV6-1 to TRBJ2-3; tentatively, D is TRBD2 (7 bases). Trimming pared 6 bases from V and 6 bases from J, leaving 16 bases between. CDR1 is MNHNS, CDR2 SASEGT, per germline. The CDR3 runs 14 residues. CDR3 nucleotides: TGTGCCAGCAGGAGGGGGGAGGGGTTGGATACGCAGTATTTT. Amino acids: CASRRGEGLDTQYF.

The J gene is TRBJ2-3, the V gene TRBV13; tentatively, D is TRBD2 (6 bases). The germline V gene encodes CDR1 PRHDT and CDR2 FYEKMQ (reference sequence). This CDR3 contains 16 residues. V shed 0 bases and J shed 6 bases, with 16 bases lying between them. The CDR3 bases are TGTGCCAGCAGCTTAGGTACTAGCTTACCCTCGGATACGCAGTATTTT. This sequence encodes CASSLGTSLPSDTQYF.

There are a few counts of this clone. The rearrangement joins TRBV28 to TRBJ1-5; 8 bases are a match to TRBD1. Losses at the gene ends were 9 bases for V and 7 bases for J; bases not matched to a gene: 14. This CDR3 is built from 15 residues. Germline loops: CDR1 MDHEN, CDR2 SYDVKM. The CDR3 DNA reads as TGTGCCAGTCTAAAAGACAGGGGAGGAGGACAGCCCCAGCATTTT. Translated: CASLKDRGGGQPQHF.

The chain uses TRBV5-8 and TRBJ1-2; D is uncertain. Between the trimmed V and J ends, which lost 3 bases and 5 bases, there was a span of 17 bases. Germline CDR1 SGHTS, CDR2 YDEGEE. The CDR3 runs 15 residues. Here the CDR3 DNA reads TGTGCCAGCAGCTCATCCGACCGGGGAGTGTATGGCTACACCTTC. Translating it yields CASSSSDRGVYGYTF.

The rearrangement uses TRBV19 and TRBJ1-1; 9 bases line up with TRBD1. V gave up 3 bases and J gave up 7 bases; unmatched junction bases: 3. Germline loops: CDR1 LNHDA, CDR2 SQIVND (reference sequence). This CDR3 contains 13 residues. Here the CDR3 reads CASSITGGIEAFF. CDR3 coding DNA: TGTGCCAGTAGTATCACAGGGGGCATTGAAGCTTTCTTT. The complete variable domain, with remaining parts taken from reference TRBV19 and TRBJ1-1, reads DGGITQSPKYLFRKEGQNVTLSCEQNLNHDAMYWYRQDPGQGLRLIYYSQIVNDFQKGDIAEGYSVSREKKESFPLTVTSAQKNPTAFYLCASSITGGIEAFFGQGTRLTVV.

The J gene is TRBJ2-1, the V gene TRBV5-6; D possibly corresponds to TRBD2 (7 bases). Trimming stripped 4 bases from V and 4 bases from J, with 21 bases between. This CDR3 has 17 amino acids. Germline lookup yields CDR1 SGHDT and CDR2 YYEEEE. The CDR3 is CASSQHLGAGQYNEQFF. The CDR3 DNA follows: TGTGCCAGCAGCCAACATTTGGGAGCGGGACAATACAATGAGCAGTTCTTC.

V and J are TRBV29-1 and TRBJ2-5; D remains unclear. The CDR3 has 14 residues. With 6 bases removed from V and 5 bases from J, the gap between germline ends came to 19 bases. CDR1 SQVTM and CDR2 ANQGSEA come from the germline V gene. CDR3 in amino acids: CSVLTGGSFETQYF. CDR3 in DNA: TGCAGCGTATTGACGGGTGGTAGTTTTGAGACCCAGTACTTC.

V gene TRBV4-3 combines with J gene TRBJ2-1; the match to TRBD2 covers 7 bases. The ends lost 2 bases at V and 9 bases at J; junction bases unmatched: 4. This CDR3 spans 13 amino acids. Germline V lookup: CDR1 LGHNA, CDR2 YSLEER. CDR3 sequence: CASSQPLAGEQFF. CDR3 sequence (DNA): TGCGCCAGCAGCCAACCATTAGCGGGTGAGCAGTTCTTC.

The chain combines TRBV18 with TRBJ1-2; a possible D gene is TRBD1 (6 bases). V lost 3 bases, J lost 4 bases, and 12 bases lay in between. Germline assignment: CDR1 KGHSH and CDR2 LQKENI. The CDR3 is 14 amino acids. The CDR3 bases are TGTGCCAGCTCACCCATTGGACAGAGCTATGGCTACACCTTC. Translated: CASSPIGQSYGYTF.

The rearrangement uses TRBV19 and TRBJ2-5; 10 positions match TRBD2. Trimming took 4 bases from V and 4 from J; bases not matched to a gene: 6. In germline, CDR1 is LNHDA, CDR2 SQIVND (reference sequence). The CDR3 has 15 residues. The chain's CDR3 is CASSTASGSPETQYF. Written as DNA, the CDR3 is TGTGCCAGTAGTACGGCTAGCGGGAGTCCAGAGACCCAGTACTTC.

J is TRBJ1-1 and V is TRBV7-2; a possible D gene is TRBD1 (5 bases). Germline loops: CDR1 SGHTA, CDR2 FQGNSA. Trimming took off 5 bases at V and 1 base at J, with 11 bases between the two ends. The CDR3 extends over 14 amino acids. CDR3 sequence reads: CASSPGLTNTEAFF. Here the CDR3 DNA reads TGTGCCAGCAGCCCGGGACTTACGAACACTGAAGCTTTCTTT.

The rearrangement links TRBV4-2 to TRBJ1-2, with 7 nucleotides matching TRBD1. The CDR3 sequence is 15 residues long. The germline V gene encodes CDR1 LGHNA and CDR2 YNFKEQ. V was pared by 0 bases and J by 7 bases, with 8 bases of the junction left unmatched. CDR3 protein: CASSQDVGGFFGYTF. The CDR3 nucleotides read TGTGCCAGCAGCCAAGATGTAGGGGGCTTTTTTGGCTACACCTTC.

This clone was detected once. CDR3: CASSQDWKAGVRETQYF. The CDR3 nucleotides are TGTGCCAGCAGCCAAGATTGGAAAGCGGGGGTCCGGGAGACCCAGTACTTC. The gene calls are TRBV4-2 and TRBJ2-5, with TRBD2 identical over 8 bases. Germline-derived CDR1 and CDR2 are LGHNA and YNFKEQ. V shed 0 bases, J shed 5 bases, and the junction held 11 bases outside the gene matches. The CDR3 consists of 17 residues.

CDR3 protein: CASSFPGLGYEQYF. The CDR3 coding sequence is TGTGCCAGCAGTTTCCCCGGCCTCGGGTACGAGCAGTACTTC. This sequence joins TRBV28 and TRBJ2-7; D gene uncertain. The V end was cut by 3 bases, the J end by 4 bases, with 13 bases between. Germline values: CDR1 MDHEN, CDR2 SYDVKM. The CDR3 consists of 14 residues.

V and J are TRBV5-6 and TRBJ2-5, with TRBD2 matching over 10 bases. Germline V gene data show CDR1 as SGHDT and CDR2 as YYEEEE. V shed 1 base and J 5 bases; nucleotides not matched to a gene: 5. This CDR3 has 15 residues. The CDR3 region is CASSLISGRLETQYF. CDR3 nucleotide sequence: TGTGCCAGCAGCTTGATTAGCGGGAGGTTGGAGACCCAGTACTTC.

The CDR3 loop reads CASSGSSRGTGELFF. The DNA for the CDR3 is TGCGCCAGCAGCGGTTCCTCGCGGGGAACCGGGGAGCTGTTTTTT. The chain carries TRBV4-3 and TRBJ2-2; weak D call: TRBD2 (6 bases). The CDR3 sequence is 15 residues long. The germline gives CDR1 LGHNA, CDR2 YSLEER. Between the trimmed V and J ends, which lost 5 bases and 5 bases, there was a span of 15 bases.

The rearrangement joins TRBV9 to TRBJ2-1; 11 bases line up with TRBD2. The germline V gene encodes CDR1 SGDLS and CDR2 YYNGEE. CDR3 length equals 18 residues. J gave up 2 bases and V 0 bases, and 7 bases lay outside the gene matches. The CDR3, as DNA: TGTGCCAGCAGCGTAGGACTAGCGGGACGTTATACCTACAATGAGCAGTTCTTC. Its translation is CASSVGLAGRYTYNEQFF.

The chain links TRBV11-1 to TRBJ2-1; TRBD2 agrees at 7 bases. The V and J ends lost 5 bases and 8 bases, in that order; junction bases with no gene match: 9. The CDR3 is 14 residues long. Germline assignment: CDR1 SGHAT and CDR2 FQDESV (reference sequence). As DNA, the CDR3 is TGTGCCAGCAGCGCAGGGACTACCTTCGATGAGCAGTTCTTC. It yields the protein CASSAGTTFDEQFF.

J is TRBJ2-5 and V is TRBV4-1; 8 positions match TRBD1. CDR1 is MGHRA and CDR2 is YSYEKL in the germline V gene. V shed 5 bases, J shed 3 bases, and the junction held 8 bases outside the gene matches. The CDR3 consists of 15 residues. This CDR3 reads CASSEVRTGKETQYF. The CDR3 region has the DNA TGCGCCAGCAGCGAAGTCCGGACAGGGAAAGAGACCCAGTACTTC.

CDR3 amino acids: CASSLGGQEVYEQYF. CDR3 nucleotides: TGTGCCAGCAGCTTGGGGGGACAGGAGGTCTACGAGCAGTACTTC. The V and J genes are TRBV5-6 and TRBJ2-7; TRBD1 matches at 8 bases. Germline trimming cut 0 bases from V and 3 bases from J; bases unmatched to any gene: 5. Germline CDR1 SGHDT, CDR2 YYEEEE. The CDR3 extends over 15 amino acids. The entire variable domain, with the rest obtained from reference TRBV5-6 and TRBJ2-7, is as follows: DAGVTQSPTHLIKTRGQQVTLRCSPKSGHDTVSWYQQALGQGPQFIFQYYEEEERQRGNFPDRFSGHQFPNYSSELNVNALLLGDSALYLCASSLGGQEVYEQYFGPGTRLTVT.

The chain combines TRBV4-3 with TRBJ2-1; tentatively, D is TRBD2 (5 bases). The germline V gene encodes CDR1 LGHNA and CDR2 YSLEER. The length of the CDR3 is 18 residues. V lost 0 bases, J lost 6 bases, and 21 bases lay in between. CDR3 in amino acids: CASSQDIVGRRAINEQFF. Here the CDR3 DNA reads TGCGCCAGCAGCCAAGATATTGTAGGGAGAAGGGCAATCAATGAGCAGTTCTTC.

The chain carries TRBV28 and TRBJ2-2; TRBD2 agrees at 11 bases. CDR1 and CDR2 from the germline V gene are MDHEN and SYDVKM. The CDR3 runs to 16 residues. V dropped 6 bases and J dropped 6; count of bases not matched to a gene: 9. This CDR3 is CASSRLAGSTAGELFF. The DNA for the CDR3 is TGTGCCAGCAGCAGACTAGCGGGGAGTACCGCCGGGGAGCTGTTTTTT.

The rearrangement uses TRBV27 and TRBJ2-3; TRBD2 is a possible D gene (6 bases). The CDR3 sequence is 14 residues long. Germline CDR1 and CDR2: MNHEY and SMNVEV (reference sequence). Deletions cut 6 bases from V and 2 bases from J, with 12 bases between. The DNA for the CDR3 is TGTGCCAGCAGCTTCGGGACTTTCACAGATACGCAGTATTTT. Its translation is CASSFGTFTDTQYF.

V is TRBV13 and J is TRBJ1-3, with D maybe TRBD1 (6 bases). The CDR3 covers 15 residues. V was clipped by 1 base and J by 4 bases, with 11 bases between them. Germline lookup yields CDR1 PRHDT and CDR2 FYEKMQ (reference sequence). The CDR3 sequence: CASSLDRESGNTIYF. For the CDR3, the DNA is TGTGCCAGCAGCTTAGACAGGGAGTCAGGAAACACCATATATTTT.

J is TRBJ2-3 and V is TRBV9; D may be TRBD2 (5 bases). This CDR3 has 15 residues. V was pared by 2 bases and J by 2 bases, with 12 bases between. The germline CDR1 and CDR2 sequences are SGDLS and YYNGEE. CDR3 coding DNA: TGTGCCAGCAGCGTTTCACCGGGATCCACAGATACGCAGTATTTT. It codes for CASSVSPGSTDTQYF.

The chain is built from TRBV6-5 and TRBJ1-4, with TRBD1 matching over 8 bases. This CDR3 has 15 amino acids. With 6 bases clipped from V and 8 bases from J, the junction kept 11 bases outside the gene matches. Germline CDR1 reads MNHEY; CDR2 reads SVGAGI. The CDR3 sequence: CASRPHRGRREKLFF. As DNA, the CDR3 is TGTGCCAGCAGACCACACAGGGGGAGACGGGAAAAACTGTTTTTT.

The chain is built from TRBV2 and TRBJ1-4, with 8 bases matching TRBD1. Germline CDR1 and CDR2: SNHLY and FYNNEI. There are 17 residues in the CDR3. Trimming at V came to 5 bases and at J to 4 bases, leaving 12 bases not matched to a gene. The CDR3 loop reads CASSRWRQGRGNEKLFF. The CDR3 nucleotides are TGTGCCAGCAGTAGGTGGAGACAGGGGAGAGGTAATGAAAAACTGTTTTTT.

The chain joins TRBV2 to TRBJ1-5, with TRBD1 matching over 7 bases. This CDR3 is 13 amino acids long. V trimming: 10 bases; J trimming: 0 bases; junction bases outside the gene matches: 3. The V gene's germline CDR1 is SNHLY and CDR2 FYNNEI. The DNA for the CDR3 is TGTGCCAAGGGACAGCTTAGCAATCAGCCCCAGCATTTT. Residues: CAKGQLSNQPQHF.

This clone was observed a handful of times. V is TRBV7-8 and J is TRBJ1-2; TRBD1 matches 7 bases. Germline values: CDR1 SGHVS, CDR2 FQNEAQ. The CDR3 runs to 14 residues. V dropped 4 bases and J dropped 7; count of bases not matched to a gene: 9. The CDR3 DNA reads as TGTGCCAGCAGCTCAGGAGGGACAGCTGGTGGCTACACCTTC. Amino acids: CASSSGGTAGGYTF.

The chain carries TRBV19 and TRBJ2-5, with D possibly matching TRBD1 (6 bases). The CDR3 extends over 15 amino acids. Germline CDR1 reads LNHDA; CDR2 reads SQIVND (reference sequence). V lost 2 bases and J lost 5, with 15 bases in between. CDR3 region: CASSISAGEMETQYF. CDR3 nucleotide sequence: TGTGCCAGTAGTATATCGGCAGGGGAGATGGAGACCCAGTACTTC.